Given below is one T cell receptor beta chain in context. What it recognizes is unknown. The record originates from a study of T cells in Graves' hyperthyroidism and ophthalmopathy. Broader study findings: Ophthalmopathy, which appeared later, was predicted by the model a median around 6 months before onset. A model of 13 V-J pairs discriminated ophthalmopathy from stable hyperthyroidism.

Amplification targeted TCR beta CDR3 regions from RNA transcripts. The HTBI primer set was used in a first-round RT-PCR of the TCR CDR3. Using its own MiXCR run on the multiplex PCR reads, TCRdb lists one record per CDR3 protein. The data contain hundreds of thousands of distinct CDR3 sequences, around 40% of them singletons. V was pared by 7 bases and J by 3 bases, with 15 bases between. The CDR3 runs to 14 residues. The germline gives CDR1 LNHDA, CDR2 SQIVND (reference sequence). Across 18 months, stable Graves' hyperthyroidism was marked by no progression to ophthalmopathy. Among the patients, aged 18 to 65, hyperthyroidism was newly diagnosed and had lasted under 2 months.

This TCR derives from a woman in her 40s with Graves' hyperthyroidism. This chain connects TRBV19 to TRBJ1-2; D is undetermined. The sample taken for sequencing was blood. CDR3: CASNPRTEDYGYTF. In DNA, the CDR3 is TGTGCCAGTAACCCTCGGACGGAAGACTATGGCTACACCTTC.